This TCR beta chain derives from a study of T cell repertoires in cytomegalovirus infection. TCRdb re-derived calls from the reads in MiXCR, one entry per CDR3 protein. Of 680,000 or so distinct CDR3 sequences in the sample, roughly 36% were seen once. The germline gives CDR1 SNHLY, CDR2 FYNNEI. This CDR3 is 14 amino acids long. V lost 5 bases, J lost 8 bases, and 8 bases stayed unmatched. The sequence was collected from a human donor in good health (CMV status not recorded). Some clones in this sample may be carry-over from other donors' samples. The sequenced material came from PBMCs. The V gene is TRBV2, the J gene TRBJ1-4, with 7 bases that match TRBD1. CDR3 coding DNA: TGTGCCAGCAGTCCCCCAGGGGGGGAAGAAAAACTGTTTTTT. It specifies CASSPPGGEEKLFF.